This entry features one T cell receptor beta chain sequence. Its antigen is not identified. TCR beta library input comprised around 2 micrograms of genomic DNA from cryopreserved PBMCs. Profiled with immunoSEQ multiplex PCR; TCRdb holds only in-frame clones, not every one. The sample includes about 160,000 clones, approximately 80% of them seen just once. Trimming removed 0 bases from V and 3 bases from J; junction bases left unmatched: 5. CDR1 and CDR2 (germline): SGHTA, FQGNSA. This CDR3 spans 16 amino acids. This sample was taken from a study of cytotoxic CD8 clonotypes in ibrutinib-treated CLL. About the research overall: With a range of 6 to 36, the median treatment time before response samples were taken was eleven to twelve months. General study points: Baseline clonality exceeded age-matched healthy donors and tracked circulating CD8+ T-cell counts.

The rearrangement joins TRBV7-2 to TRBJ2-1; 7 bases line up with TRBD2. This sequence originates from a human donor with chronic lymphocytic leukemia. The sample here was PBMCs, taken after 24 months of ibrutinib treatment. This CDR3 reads CASSLAWPSGYNEQFF. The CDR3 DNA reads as TGTGCCAGCAGCTTAGCGTGGCCTAGCGGCTACAATGAGCAGTTCTTC.